This T cell receptor (beta chain) stems from a study of T cells in Graves' hyperthyroidism and ophthalmopathy. Out of around 10 ml of fresh peripheral blood came the PBMCs. This clonotype was picked up a small number of times. The TCR beta CDR3 regions underwent amplification using RNA transcripts as the source. HTBI primers were used for first-round RT-PCR of the TCR CDR3. TCRdb recomputed calls from the multiplex PCR reads with MiXCR, one row per CDR3 protein. The table lists under 300,000 distinct CDR3 sequences, around 22% of them singletons, with roughly 60% in the top ten. This sequence was found in a man in his thirties or forties with Graves' ophthalmopathy. The specimen was blood.

The CDR3 region is CASSDPPYRSGRSDTQYF. The DNA of the CDR3 is TGCGCCAGCAGTGATCCCCCCTACCGTAGCGGGAGATCAGATACGCAGTATTTT. V and J are TRBV10-2 and TRBJ2-3; the match to TRBD2 covers 9 bases. The CDR3 consists of 18 residues. CDR1 is WSHSY, CDR2 SAAADI, per germline. V was pared by 3 bases and J by 4 bases, with 14 bases of the junction left unmatched.